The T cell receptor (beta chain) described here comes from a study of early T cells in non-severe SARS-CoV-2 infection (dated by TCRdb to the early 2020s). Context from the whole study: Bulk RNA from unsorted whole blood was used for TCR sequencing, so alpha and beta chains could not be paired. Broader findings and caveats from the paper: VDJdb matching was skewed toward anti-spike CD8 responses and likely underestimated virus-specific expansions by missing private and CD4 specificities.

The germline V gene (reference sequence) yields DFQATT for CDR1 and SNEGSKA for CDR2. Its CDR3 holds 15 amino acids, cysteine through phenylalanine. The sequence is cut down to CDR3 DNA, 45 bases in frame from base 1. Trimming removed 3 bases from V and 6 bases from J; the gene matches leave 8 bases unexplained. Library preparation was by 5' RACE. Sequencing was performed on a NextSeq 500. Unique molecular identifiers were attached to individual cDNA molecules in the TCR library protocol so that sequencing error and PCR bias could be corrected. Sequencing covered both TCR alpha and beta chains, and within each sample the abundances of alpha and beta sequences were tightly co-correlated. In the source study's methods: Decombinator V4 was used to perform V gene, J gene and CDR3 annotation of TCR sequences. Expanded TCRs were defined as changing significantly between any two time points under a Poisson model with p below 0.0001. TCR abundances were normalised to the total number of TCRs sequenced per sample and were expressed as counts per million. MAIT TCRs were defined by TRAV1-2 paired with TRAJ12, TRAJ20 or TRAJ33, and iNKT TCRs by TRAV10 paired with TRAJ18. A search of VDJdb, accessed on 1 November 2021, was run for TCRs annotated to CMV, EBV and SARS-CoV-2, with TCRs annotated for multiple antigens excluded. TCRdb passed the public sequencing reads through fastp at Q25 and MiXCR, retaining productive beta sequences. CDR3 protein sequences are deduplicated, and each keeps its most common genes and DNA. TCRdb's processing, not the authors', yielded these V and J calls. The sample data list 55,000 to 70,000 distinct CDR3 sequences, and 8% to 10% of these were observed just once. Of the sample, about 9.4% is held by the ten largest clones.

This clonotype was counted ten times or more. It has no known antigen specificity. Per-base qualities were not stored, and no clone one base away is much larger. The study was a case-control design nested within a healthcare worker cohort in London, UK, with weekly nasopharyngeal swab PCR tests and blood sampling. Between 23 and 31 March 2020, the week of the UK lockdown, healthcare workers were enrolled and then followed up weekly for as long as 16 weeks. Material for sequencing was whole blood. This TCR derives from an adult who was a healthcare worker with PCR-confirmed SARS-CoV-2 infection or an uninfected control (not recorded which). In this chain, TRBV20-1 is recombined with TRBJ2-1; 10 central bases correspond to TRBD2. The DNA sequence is TGCAGTGCTAGCAACCCTAGCGGGAGCGGCAATGAGCAGTTCTTC. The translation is CSASNPSGSGNEQFF.